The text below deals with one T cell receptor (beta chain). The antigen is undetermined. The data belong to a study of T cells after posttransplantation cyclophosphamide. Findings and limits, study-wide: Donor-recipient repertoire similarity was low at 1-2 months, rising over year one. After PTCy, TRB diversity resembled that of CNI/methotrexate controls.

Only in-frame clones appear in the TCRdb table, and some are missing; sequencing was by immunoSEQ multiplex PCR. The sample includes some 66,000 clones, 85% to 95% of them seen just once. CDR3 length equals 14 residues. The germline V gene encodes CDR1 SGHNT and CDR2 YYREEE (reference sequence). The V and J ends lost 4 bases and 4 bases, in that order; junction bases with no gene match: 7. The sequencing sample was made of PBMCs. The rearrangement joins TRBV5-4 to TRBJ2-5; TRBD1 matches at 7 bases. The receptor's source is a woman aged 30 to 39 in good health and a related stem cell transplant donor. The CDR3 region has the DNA TGTGCCAGCAGCCAGCGACAGGGCTCAGAGACCCAGTACTTC. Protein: CASSQRQGSETQYF.